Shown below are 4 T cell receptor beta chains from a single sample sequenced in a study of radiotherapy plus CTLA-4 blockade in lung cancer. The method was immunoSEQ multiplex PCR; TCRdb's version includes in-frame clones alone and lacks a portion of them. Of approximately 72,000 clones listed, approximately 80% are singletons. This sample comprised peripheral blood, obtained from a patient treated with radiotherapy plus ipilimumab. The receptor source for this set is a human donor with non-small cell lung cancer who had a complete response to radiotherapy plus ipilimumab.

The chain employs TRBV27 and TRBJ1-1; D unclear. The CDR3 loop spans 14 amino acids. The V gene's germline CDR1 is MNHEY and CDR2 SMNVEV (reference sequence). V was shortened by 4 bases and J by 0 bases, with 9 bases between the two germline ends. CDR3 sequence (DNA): TGTGCCAGCAGTTCCCGACACCTGAACACTGAAGCTTTCTTT. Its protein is CASSSRHLNTEAFF.

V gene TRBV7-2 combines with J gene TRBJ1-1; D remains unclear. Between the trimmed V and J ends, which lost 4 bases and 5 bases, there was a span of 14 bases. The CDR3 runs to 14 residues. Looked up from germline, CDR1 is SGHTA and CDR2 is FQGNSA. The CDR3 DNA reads TGTGCCAGCAGCTCCGGCCTCCGGGAGACTGAAGCTTTCTTT. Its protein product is CASSSGLRETEAFF.

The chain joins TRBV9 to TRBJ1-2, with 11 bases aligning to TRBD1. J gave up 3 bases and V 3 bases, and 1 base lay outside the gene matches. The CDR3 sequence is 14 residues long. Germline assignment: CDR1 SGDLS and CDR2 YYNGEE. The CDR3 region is CASSAGQGDYGYTF. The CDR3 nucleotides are TGTGCCAGCAGCGCGGGACAGGGGGACTATGGCTACACCTTC.

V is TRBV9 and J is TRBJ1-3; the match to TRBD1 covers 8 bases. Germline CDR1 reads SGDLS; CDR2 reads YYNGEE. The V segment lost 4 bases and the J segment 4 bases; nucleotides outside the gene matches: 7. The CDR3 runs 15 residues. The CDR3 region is CASSLDRGRGNTIYF. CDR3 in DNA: TGTGCCAGCAGCCTCGACAGGGGACGAGGAAACACCATATATTTT.